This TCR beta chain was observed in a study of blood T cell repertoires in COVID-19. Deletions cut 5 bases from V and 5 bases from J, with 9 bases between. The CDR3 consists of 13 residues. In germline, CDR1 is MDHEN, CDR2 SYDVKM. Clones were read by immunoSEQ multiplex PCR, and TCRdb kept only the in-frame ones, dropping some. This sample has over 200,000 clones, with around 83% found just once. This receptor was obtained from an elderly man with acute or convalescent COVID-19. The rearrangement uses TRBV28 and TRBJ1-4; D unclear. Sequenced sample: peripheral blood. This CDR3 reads CASSDGENEKLFF. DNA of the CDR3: TGTGCCAGCAGTGACGGAGAGAATGAAAAACTGTTTTTT.